The entry below describes one T cell receptor beta chain. Its antigen is unidentified. V lost 4 bases, J lost 8 bases, and 11 bases stayed unmatched. The CDR3 extends over 14 amino acids. The germline CDR1 and CDR2 sequences are SQVTM and ANQGSEA. The stimulus was lysate of CMV-infected fibroblasts, around 11 ug/mL. Sorted nonresponding memory CD4+ T cells were CD40L-negative, CD69-negative, CD45RO-high. Undetectable plasma HIV-1 RNA below 50 copies/mL lasted at least 4 years. These data come from a study of persistence of HIV-infected CD4 T cells. For the study at large: Up to roughly 180 mL blood was drawn at multiple time points; a couple of donors had single-time leukapheresis.

Sequencing used immunoSEQ version 4 in survey mode. Profiled with immunoSEQ multiplex PCR; TCRdb holds only in-frame clones, not every one. The table records about 33,000 clones, 82% of them present only once. The sequence derives from an adult woman with HIV who was CMV-seropositive. This specimen consisted of CD4+ T cells sorted from PBMCs after approximately 19-hour stimulation, obtained from a patient who received antiretroviral therapy. The chain recombines TRBV29-1 with TRBJ2-1; TRBD2 agrees at 7 bases. The CDR3 DNA follows: TGCAGCGTTGTCCGGGGAGGGAGTGTCGATGAGCAGTTCTTC. Translation: CSVVRGGSVDEQFF.